The sequence of this TCR beta chain was determined in a study of T cells in Graves' hyperthyroidism and ophthalmopathy. In its sample, this clonotype was seen many times. Amplification yielded TCR beta CDR3 regions, with RNA transcripts as the source. Using the HTBI primer set, a first-round RT-PCR was run on the TCR CDR3. TCRdb reprocessed the multiplex PCR reads via MiXCR and lists one record per CDR3 protein. The top ten clones hold 28% of a sample with some 370,000 distinct CDR3 sequences, roughly an eighth of them seen once. V was clipped by 2 bases and J by 3 bases; unmatched bases: 8. CDR3 length equals 15 residues. Looked up from germline, CDR1 is SQVTM and CDR2 is ANQGSEA. 10 ml of fresh peripheral blood supplied the PBMCs.

The chain is built from TRBV29-1 and TRBJ1-2; 8 nucleotides agree with TRBD1. The clonotype was recovered from a man in his forties or fifties with Graves' ophthalmopathy. The sequenced sample was blood. The CDR3 spells CSVERLGQADYGYTF. DNA for the CDR3: TGCAGCGTTGAACGCCTGGGACAGGCCGACTATGGCTACACCTTC.